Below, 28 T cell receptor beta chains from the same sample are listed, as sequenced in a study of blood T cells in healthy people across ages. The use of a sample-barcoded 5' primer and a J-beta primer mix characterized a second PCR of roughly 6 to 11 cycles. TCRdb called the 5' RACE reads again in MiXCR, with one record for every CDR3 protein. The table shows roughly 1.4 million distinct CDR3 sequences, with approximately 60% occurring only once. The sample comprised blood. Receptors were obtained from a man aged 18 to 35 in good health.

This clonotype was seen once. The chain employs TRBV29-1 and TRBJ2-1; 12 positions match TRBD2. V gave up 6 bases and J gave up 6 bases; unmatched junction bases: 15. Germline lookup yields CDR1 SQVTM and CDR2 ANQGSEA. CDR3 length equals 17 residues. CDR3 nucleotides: TGCAGCGTCCCGGGGGCTAGCGGGGGGGCCTCTATCAATGAGCAGTTCTTC. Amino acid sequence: CSVPGASGGASINEQFF.

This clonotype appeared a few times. The CDR3 nucleotides are TGCAGTGGTACATATATTTCGGCAGGGAGCACAGATACGCAGTATTTT. Translated: CSGTYISAGSTDTQYF. The gene calls are TRBV20-1 and TRBJ2-3; the D gene is possibly TRBD1 (5 bases). Germline CDR1 DFQATT, CDR2 SNEGSKA (reference sequence). Trimming took off 7 bases at V and 0 bases at J, with 20 bases between the two ends. This CDR3 region has 16 residues.

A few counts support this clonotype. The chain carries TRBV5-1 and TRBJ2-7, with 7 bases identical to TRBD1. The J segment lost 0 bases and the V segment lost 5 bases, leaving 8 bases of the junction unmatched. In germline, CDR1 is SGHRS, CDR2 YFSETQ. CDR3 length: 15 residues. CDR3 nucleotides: TGCGCCAGCAGGCCAACCGGGACAGACTCCTACGAGCAGTACTTC. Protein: CASRPTGTDSYEQYF. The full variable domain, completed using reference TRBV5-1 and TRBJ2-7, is KAGVTQTPRYLIKTRGQQVTLSCSPISGHRSVSWYQQTPGQGLQFLFEYFSETQRNKGNFPGRFSGRQFSNSRSEMNVSTLELGDSALYLCASRPTGTDSYEQYFGPGTRLTVT.

The CDR3 sequence: CATSFGRGEQYF. As DNA, the CDR3 is TGTGCCACCAGCTTCGGACGGGGCGAGCAGTACTTC. This chain uses TRBV15 with TRBJ2-7, with D tentatively TRBD2 (5 bases). The CDR3 has 12 amino acids. V was shortened by 5 bases and J by 6 bases, with 11 bases between the two germline ends. Germline V gives CDR1 LNHNV, CDR2 YYDKDF (reference sequence). The full variable domain, completed using reference TRBV15 and TRBJ2-7, is DAMVIQNPRYQVTQFGKPVTLSCSQTLNHNVMYWYQQKSSQAPKLLFHYYDKDFNNEADTPDNFQSRRPNTSFCFLDIRSPGLGDTAMYLCATSFGRGEQYFGPGTRLTVT.

The CDR3 reads CASSSTGLAGVETQYF. The DNA for the CDR3 is TGCGCCAGCAGCTCGACGGGACTAGCGGGGGTGGAGACCCAGTACTTC. J is TRBJ2-7 and V is TRBV5-1; 14 bases align to TRBD2. The tail of the sequence fits TRBJ2-5 better, so the J call may be wrong. The CDR3 is made up of 16 amino acids. CDR1 SGHRS and CDR2 YFSETQ come from the germline V gene.

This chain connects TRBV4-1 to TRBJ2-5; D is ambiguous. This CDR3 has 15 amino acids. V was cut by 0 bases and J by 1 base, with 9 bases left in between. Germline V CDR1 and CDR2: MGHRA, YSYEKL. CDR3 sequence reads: CASSQDKGIQETQYF. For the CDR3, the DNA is TGCGCCAGCAGCCAAGATAAAGGAATCCAAGAGACCCAGTACTTC.

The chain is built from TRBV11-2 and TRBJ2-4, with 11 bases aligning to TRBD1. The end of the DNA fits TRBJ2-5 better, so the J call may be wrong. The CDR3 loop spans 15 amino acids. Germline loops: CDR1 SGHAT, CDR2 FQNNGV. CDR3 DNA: TGTGCCAGCAGCGAGGAACCGGGACAGGGGGGGACCCAGTACTTC. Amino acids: CASSEEPGQGGTQYF.

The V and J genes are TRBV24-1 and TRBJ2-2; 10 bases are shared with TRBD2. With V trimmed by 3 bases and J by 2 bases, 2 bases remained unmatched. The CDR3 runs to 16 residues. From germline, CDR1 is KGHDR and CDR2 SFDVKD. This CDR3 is CATSDRTSGNTGELFF. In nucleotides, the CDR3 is TGTGCCACCAGTGATCGGACTAGCGGCAACACCGGGGAGCTGTTTTTT.

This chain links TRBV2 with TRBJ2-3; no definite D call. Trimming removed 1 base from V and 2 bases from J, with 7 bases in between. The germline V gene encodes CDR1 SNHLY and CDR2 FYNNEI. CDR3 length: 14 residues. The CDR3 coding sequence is TGTGCCAGCAGTGAAGGGAAACCCACAGATACGCAGTATTTT. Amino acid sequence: CASSEGKPTDTQYF.

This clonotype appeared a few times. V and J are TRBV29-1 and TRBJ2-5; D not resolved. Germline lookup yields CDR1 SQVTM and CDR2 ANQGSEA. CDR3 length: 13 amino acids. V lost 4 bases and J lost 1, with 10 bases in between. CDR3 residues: CSVGSPPQETQYF. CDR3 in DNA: TGCAGCGTTGGATCTCCCCCCCAAGAGACCCAGTACTTC. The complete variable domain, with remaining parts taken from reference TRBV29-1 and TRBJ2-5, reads SAVISQKPSRDICQRGTSLTIQCQVDSQVTMMFWYRQQPGQSLTLIATANQGSEATYESGFVIDKFPISRPNLTFSTLTVSNMSPEDSSIYLCSVGSPPQETQYFGPGTRLLVL.

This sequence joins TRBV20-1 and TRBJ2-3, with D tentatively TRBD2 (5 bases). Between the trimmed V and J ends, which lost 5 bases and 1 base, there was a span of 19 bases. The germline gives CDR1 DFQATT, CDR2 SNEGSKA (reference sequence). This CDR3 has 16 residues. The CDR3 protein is CSAPAGVGAGTDTQYF. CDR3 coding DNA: TGCAGTGCTCCTGCTGGGGTGGGAGCAGGCACAGATACGCAGTATTTT.

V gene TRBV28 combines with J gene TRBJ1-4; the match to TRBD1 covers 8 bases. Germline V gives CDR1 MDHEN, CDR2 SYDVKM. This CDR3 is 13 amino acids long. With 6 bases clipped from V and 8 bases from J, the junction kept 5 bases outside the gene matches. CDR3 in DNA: TGTGCCAGCAGGGGACAGGCGAGGGAAAAACTGTTTTTT. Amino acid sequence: CASRGQAREKLFF.

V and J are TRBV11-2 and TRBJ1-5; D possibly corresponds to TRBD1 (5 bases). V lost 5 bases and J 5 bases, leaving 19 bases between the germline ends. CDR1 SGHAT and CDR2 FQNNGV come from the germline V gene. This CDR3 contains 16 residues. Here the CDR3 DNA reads TGTGCCAGCAGCACACAGGACGGGGTCGGCTATCAGCCCCAGCATTTT. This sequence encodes CASSTQDGVGYQPQHF.

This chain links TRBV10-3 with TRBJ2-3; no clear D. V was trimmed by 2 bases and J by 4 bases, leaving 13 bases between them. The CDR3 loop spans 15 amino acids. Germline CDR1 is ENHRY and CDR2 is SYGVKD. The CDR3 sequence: CAISEGKGVADTQYF. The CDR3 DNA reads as TGTGCCATCAGTGAGGGGAAGGGCGTGGCAGATACGCAGTATTTT.

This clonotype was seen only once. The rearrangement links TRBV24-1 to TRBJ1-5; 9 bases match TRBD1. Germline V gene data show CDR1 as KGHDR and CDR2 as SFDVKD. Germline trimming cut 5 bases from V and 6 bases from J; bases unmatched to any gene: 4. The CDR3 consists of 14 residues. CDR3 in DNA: TGTGCCACCAGTGGTACAGGGGGCCCTCAGCCCCAGCATTTT. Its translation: CATSGTGGPQPQHF.

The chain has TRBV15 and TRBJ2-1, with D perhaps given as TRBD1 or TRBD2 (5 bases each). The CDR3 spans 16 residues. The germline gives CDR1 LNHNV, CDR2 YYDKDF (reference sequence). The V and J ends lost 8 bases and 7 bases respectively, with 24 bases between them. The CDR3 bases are TGTGCCACCCGTACGAGGTGGGGGATTGTATCGAATGAGCAGTTCTTC. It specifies CATRTRWGIVSNEQFF.

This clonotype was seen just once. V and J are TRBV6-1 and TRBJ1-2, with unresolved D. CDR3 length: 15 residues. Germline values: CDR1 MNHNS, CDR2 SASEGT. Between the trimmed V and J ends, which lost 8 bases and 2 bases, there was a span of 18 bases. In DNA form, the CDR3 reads TGTGCCAGCGGATTCCCTTTGGGGTCCAACTATGGCTACACCTTC. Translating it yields CASGFPLGSNYGYTF.

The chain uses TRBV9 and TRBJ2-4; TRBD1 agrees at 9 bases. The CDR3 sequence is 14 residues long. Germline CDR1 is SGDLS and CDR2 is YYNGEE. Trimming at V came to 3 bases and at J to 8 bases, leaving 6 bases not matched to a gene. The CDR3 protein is CASSAGQGQDIQYF. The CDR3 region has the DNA TGTGCCAGCAGCGCGGGACAGGGTCAGGACATTCAGTACTTC.

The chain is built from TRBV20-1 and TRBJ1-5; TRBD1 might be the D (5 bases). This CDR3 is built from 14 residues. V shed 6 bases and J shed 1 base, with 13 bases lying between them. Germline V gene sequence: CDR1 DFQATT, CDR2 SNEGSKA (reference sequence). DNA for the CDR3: TGCAGTGCGAGTGGGGCTGTAAGCAATCAGCCCCAGCATTTT. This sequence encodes CSASGAVSNQPQHF.

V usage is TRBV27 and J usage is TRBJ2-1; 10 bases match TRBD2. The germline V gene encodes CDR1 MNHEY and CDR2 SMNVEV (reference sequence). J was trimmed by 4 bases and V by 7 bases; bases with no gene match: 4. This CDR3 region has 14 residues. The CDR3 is CASTLSGGYNEQFF. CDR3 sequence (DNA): TGTGCCAGCACCCTTAGCGGGGGGTACAATGAGCAGTTCTTC.

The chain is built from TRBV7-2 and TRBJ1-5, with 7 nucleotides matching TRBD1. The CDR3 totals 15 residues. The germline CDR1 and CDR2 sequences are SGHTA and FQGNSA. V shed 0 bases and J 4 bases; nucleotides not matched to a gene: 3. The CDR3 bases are TGTGCCAGCAGCTTAGCCAGGGGGAGGAATCAGCCCCAGCATTTT. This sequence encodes CASSLARGRNQPQHF.

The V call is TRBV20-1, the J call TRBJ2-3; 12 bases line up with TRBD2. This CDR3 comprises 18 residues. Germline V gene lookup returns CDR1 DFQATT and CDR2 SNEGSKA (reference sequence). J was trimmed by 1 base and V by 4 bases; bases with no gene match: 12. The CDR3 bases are TGCAGTGCTACTAGACTAGCGGGAGTGGGGCGGGGCACAGATACGCAGTATTTT. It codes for CSATRLAGVGRGTDTQYF.

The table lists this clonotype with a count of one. The CDR3 loop reads CASSSSLSEAYEQYF. CDR3 sequence (DNA): TGTGCCAGCAGCTCCTCCTTATCTGAAGCCTACGAGCAGTACTTC. The gene calls are TRBV5-6 and TRBJ2-7; D ambiguous. CDR3 length equals 15 residues. Looked up from germline, CDR1 is SGHDT and CDR2 is YYEEEE. Trimming pared 3 bases from V and 2 bases from J, leaving 15 bases between.

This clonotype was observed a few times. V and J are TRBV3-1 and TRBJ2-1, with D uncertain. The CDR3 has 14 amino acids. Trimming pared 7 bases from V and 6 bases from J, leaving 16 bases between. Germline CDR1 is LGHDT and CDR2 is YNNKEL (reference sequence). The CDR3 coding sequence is TGTGCCAGCACCCGTCAGGATGTCAGCAATGAGCAGTTCTTC. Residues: CASTRQDVSNEQFF.

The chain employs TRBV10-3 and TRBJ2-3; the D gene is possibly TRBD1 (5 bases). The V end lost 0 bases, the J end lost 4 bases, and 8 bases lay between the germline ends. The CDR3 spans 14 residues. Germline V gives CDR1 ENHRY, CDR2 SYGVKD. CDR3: CAISESWGSDTQYF. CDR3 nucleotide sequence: TGTGCCATCAGTGAGTCGTGGGGCTCAGATACGCAGTATTTT.

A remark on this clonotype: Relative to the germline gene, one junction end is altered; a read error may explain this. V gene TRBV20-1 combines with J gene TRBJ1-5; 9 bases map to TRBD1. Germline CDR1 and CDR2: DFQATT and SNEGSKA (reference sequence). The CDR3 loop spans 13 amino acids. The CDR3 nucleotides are TGCAGTGCCAGAGGGACAGGGAGACAGCCCCAGCATTTT. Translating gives CSARGTGRQPQHF.

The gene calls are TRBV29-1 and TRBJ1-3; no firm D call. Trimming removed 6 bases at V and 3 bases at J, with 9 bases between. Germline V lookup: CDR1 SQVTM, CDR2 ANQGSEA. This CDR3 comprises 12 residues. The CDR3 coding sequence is TGCAGCGTCGGCGACAATGGAAACACCATATATTTT. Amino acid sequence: CSVGDNGNTIYF.

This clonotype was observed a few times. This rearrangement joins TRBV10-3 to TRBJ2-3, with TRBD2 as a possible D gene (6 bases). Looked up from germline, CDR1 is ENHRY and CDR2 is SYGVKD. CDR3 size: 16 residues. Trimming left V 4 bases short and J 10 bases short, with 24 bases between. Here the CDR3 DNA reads TGTGCCATCAGTGTGGGCGGGACGCCTGACCTGTATTCGCAGTATTTT. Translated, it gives CAISVGGTPDLYSQYF.